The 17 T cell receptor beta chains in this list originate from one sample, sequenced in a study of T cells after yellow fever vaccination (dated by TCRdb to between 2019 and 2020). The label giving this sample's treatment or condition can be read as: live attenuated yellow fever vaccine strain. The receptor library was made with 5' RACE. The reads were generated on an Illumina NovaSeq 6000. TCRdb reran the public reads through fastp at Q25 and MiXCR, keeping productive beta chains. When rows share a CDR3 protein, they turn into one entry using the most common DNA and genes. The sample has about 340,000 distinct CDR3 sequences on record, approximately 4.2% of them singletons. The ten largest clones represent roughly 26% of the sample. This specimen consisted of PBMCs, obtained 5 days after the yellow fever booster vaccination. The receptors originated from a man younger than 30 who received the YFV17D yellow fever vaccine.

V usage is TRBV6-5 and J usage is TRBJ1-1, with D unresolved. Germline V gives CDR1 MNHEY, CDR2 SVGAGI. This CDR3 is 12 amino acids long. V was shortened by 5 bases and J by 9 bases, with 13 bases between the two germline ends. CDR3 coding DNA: TGTGCCAGCAGTCCGATGGGAAGAAAAGCTTTCTTT. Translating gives CASSPMGRKAFF.

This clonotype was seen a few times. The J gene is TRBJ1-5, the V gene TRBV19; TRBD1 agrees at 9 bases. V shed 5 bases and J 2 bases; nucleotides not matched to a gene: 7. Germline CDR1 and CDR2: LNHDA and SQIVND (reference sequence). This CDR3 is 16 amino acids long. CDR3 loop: CASSPRTGAGNQPQHF. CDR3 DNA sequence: TGTGCCAGTAGTCCCCGGACAGGGGCTGGCAATCAGCCCCAGCATTTT.

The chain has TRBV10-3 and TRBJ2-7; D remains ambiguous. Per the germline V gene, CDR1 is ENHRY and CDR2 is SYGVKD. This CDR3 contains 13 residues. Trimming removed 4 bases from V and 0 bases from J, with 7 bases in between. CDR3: CAISVQDSYEQYV. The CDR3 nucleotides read TGTGCCATCAGTGTGCAGGACTCCTACGAGCAGTACGTC.

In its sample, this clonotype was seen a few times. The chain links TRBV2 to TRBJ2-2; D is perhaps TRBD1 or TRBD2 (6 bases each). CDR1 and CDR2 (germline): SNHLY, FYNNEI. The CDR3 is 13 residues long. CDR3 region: CASGATNTGELFF. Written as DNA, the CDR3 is TGTGCTTCGGGGGCCACGAACACCGGGGAGCTGTTTTTT.

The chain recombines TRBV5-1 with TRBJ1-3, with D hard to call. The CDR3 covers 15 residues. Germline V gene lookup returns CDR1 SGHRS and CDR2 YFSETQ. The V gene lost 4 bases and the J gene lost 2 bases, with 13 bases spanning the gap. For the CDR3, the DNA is TGCGCCAGCAGCCCAGATGGGTCTCCTGGAAACACCATATATTTT. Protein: CASSPDGSPGNTIYF.

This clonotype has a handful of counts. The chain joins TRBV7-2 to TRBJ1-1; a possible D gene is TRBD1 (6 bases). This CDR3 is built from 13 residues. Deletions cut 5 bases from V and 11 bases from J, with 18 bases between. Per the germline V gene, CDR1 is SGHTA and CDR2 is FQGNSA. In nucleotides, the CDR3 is TGTGCCAGCAGCCGGGGGGGGCGCCGCGTCGCTTTCTTT. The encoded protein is CASSRGGRRVAFF.

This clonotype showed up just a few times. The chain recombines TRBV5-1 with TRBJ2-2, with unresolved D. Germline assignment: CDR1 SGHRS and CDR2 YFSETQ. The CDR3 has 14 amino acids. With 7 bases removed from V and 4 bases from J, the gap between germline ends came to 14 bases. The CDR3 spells CASGSTPATGELFF. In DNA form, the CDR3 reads TGCGCCAGCGGGTCGACTCCAGCCACCGGGGAGCTGTTTTTT.

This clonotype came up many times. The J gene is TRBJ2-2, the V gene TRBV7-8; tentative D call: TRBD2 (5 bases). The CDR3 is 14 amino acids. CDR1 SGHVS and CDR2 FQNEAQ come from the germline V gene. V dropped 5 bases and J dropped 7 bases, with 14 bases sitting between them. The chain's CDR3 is CASSERVSYGELFF. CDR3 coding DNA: TGTGCCAGCAGCGAGAGGGTGTCGTACGGGGAGCTGTTTTTT.

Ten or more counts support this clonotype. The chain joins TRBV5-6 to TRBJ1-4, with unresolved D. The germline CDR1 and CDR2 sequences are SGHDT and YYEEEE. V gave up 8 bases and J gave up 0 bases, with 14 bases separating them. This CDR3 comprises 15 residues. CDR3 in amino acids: CASSYPAATNEKLFF. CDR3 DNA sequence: TGTGCCAGTTCTTATCCCGCGGCAACTAATGAAAAACTGTTTTTT.

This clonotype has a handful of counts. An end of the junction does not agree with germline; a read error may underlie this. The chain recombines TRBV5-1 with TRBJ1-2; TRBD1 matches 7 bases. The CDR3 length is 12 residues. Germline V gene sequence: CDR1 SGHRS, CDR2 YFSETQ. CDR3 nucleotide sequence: TGCGCCAGCAGCGGGATCGAGGGGGACAGAATCTTC. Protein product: CASSGIEGDRIF.

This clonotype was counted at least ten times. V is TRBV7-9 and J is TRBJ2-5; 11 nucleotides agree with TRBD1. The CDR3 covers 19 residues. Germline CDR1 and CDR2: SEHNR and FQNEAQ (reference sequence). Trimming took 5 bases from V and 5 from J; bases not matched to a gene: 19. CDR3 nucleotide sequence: TGTGCCAGCAGCCCCAGATTCACGTTTCGGGACAGGGGGTATGAGACCCAGTACTTC. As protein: CASSPRFTFRDRGYETQYF.

CDR3 DNA: TGTGCCAGCAGTTTTGGGCCATTCGGGCCCCAGCATTTT. As protein: CASSFGPFGPQHF. This chain connects TRBV27 to TRBJ1-5; D uncertain. V was shortened by 3 bases and J by 9 bases, with 12 bases between the two germline ends. CDR3 length: 13 residues. Germline assignment: CDR1 MNHEY and CDR2 SMNVEV (reference sequence).

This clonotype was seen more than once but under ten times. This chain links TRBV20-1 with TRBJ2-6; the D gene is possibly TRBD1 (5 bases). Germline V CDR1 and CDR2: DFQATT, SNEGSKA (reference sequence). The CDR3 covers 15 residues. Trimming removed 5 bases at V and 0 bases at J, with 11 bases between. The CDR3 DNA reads TGCAGTGCTTCAGACAGCCTCTCTGGGGCCAACGTCCTGACTTTC. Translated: CSASDSLSGANVLTF.

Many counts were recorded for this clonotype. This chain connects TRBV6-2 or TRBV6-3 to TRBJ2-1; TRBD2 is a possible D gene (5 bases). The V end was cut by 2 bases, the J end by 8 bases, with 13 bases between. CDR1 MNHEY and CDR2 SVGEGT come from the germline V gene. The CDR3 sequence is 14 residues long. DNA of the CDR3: TGTGCCAGCAGTTACCCGGACTTGTTGGATGAGCAGTTCTTC. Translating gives CASSYPDLLDEQFF.

As DNA, the CDR3 is TGTGCCAGCAGCGTCGAGCCCGCGGGGGCAAGGAGCAATGAGCAGTTCTTC. Its translation is CASSVEPAGARSNEQFF. The chain joins TRBV9 to TRBJ2-1, with a tentative D call TRBD2 (7 bases). Germline CDR1 SGDLS, CDR2 YYNGEE. The CDR3 has 17 residues. Trimming cost V 2 bases and J 6 bases, with 21 bases left between them. Using reference TRBV9 and TRBJ2-1 for the parts outside the CDR3, the full variable domain is DSGVTQTPKHLITATGQRVTLRCSPRSGDLSVYWYQQSLDQGLQFLIQYYNGEERAKGNILERFSAQQFPDLHSELNLSSLELGDSALYFCASSVEPAGARSNEQFFGPGTRLTVL.

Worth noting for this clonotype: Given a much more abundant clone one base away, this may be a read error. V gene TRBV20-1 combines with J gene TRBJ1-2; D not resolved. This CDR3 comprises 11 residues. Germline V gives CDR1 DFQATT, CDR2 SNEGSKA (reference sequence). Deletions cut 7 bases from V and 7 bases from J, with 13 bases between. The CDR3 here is CSVGLGFGYTF. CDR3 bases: TGCAGTGTCGGACTAGGGTTTGGCTACACCTTC.

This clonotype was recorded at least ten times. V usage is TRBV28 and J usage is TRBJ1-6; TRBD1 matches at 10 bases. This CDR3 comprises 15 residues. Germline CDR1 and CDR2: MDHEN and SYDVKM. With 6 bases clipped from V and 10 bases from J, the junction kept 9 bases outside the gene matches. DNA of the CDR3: TGTGCCAGCAGCACCGAGGGACAGGGGAGATCACCCCTCCACTTT. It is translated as CASSTEGQGRSPLHF.